The rows below give T cell receptor beta chains drawn from one sample of a study of T cells in narcolepsy. The repertoire was sequenced with immunoSEQ multiplex PCR; TCRdb's copy has only in-frame clones and lacks some. The table includes tens of thousands of clones, roughly 87% detected once. Sequencing was done on a sample of CD45RA- memory CD4+ T cells from PBMCs. The receptors derive from a human donor with narcolepsy. Each CDR3 is given with its conserved first and last residue. A D gene is named only where the DNA matches it firmly. The listing skips clone size in some rows; elsewhere it reads once, few, many or a size class.

clone_size	d_call	v_call	j_call	cdr3_aa	cdr3_nt
few	NA	TRBV7-9	TRBJ2-3	CASSLEVADTQYF	TGTGCCAGCAGCTTAGAAGTGGCAGATACGCAGTATTTT
once	NA	TRBV7-2	TRBJ2-3	CASSLDEPTDTQYF	TGTGCCAGCAGCCTGGACGAGCCCACAGATACGCAGTATTTT
NA	TRBD2	TRBV9	TRBJ2-1	CASSALAGVGNEQFF	TGTGCCAGCAGCGCGCTAGCGGGAGTTGGAAATGAGCAGTTCTTC
NA	TRBD2	TRBV9	TRBJ2-1	CASSVVAGGLYNEQFF	TGTGCCAGCAGCGTAGTGGCGGGAGGACTCTACAATGAGCAGTTCTTC
NA	NA	TRBV19	TRBJ1-2	CASSIEGWQSPYGYTF	TGTGCCAGTAGTATAGAGGGTTGGCAATCCCCATATGGCTACACCTTC
NA	NA	TRBV7-7	TRBJ2-5	CASSLVGSETQYF	TGTGCTAGCAGCTTAGTAGGGTCGGAGACCCAGTACTTC
NA	NA	TRBV2	TRBJ2-2	CASGRDGPNTGELFF	TGTGCCAGCGGACGCGACGGACCAAACACCGGGGAGCTGTTTTTT
NA	NA	TRBV19	TRBJ1-1	CASSMLGTTEAFF	TGTGCCAGTAGTATGTTAGGGACCACTGAAGCTTTCTTT
NA	NA	TRBV30	TRBJ1-1	CAWSLRGWAEAFF	TGTGCCTGGAGTCTCCGGGGGTGGGCTGAAGCTTTCTTT
few	TRBD2	TRBV19	TRBJ2-2	CASSIRLAGGPGELFF	TGTGCCAGTAGTATCAGGCTAGCGGGGGGACCCGGGGAGCTGTTTTTT
NA	TRBD2	TRBV7-9	TRBJ2-1	CASSLGTLAGRSYNEQFF	TGTGCCAGCAGCTTAGGCACCCTAGCGGGGCGCTCCTACAATGAGCAGTTCTTC
once	TRBD2	TRBV28	TRBJ2-1	CASFREGYNEQFF	TGTGCCAGCTTCCGGGAGGGATACAATGAGCAGTTCTTC
NA	NA	TRBV11-3	TRBJ2-5	CASSQGGGEETQYF	TGTGCCAGCAGCCAAGGTGGGGGAGAGGAGACCCAGTACTTC
NA	TRBD1	TRBV30	TRBJ1-2	CAWGRQGARGYTF	TGTGCCTGGGGAAGACAGGGGGCGCGGGGCTACACCTTC
NA	TRBD2	TRBV9	TRBJ2-2	CASTPQSGRTNTGELFF	TGTGCCAGCACCCCACAGAGCGGGAGGACCAACACCGGGGAGCTGTTTTTT
NA	NA	TRBV15	TRBJ2-3	CATSRGDRASTDTQYF	TGTGCCACCAGCAGAGGAGACAGAGCTAGCACAGATACGCAGTATTTT
NA	NA	TRBV28	TRBJ2-7	CASSWDPAKEQYF	TGTGCCAGCAGTTGGGACCCCGCGAAAGAGCAGTACTTC
NA	TRBD2	TRBV5-1	TRBJ2-7	CASSLDVAGGRYEQYF	TGCGCCAGCAGCTTAGATGTAGCGGGAGGACGCTACGAGCAGTACTTC
NA	NA	TRBV30	TRBJ1-2	CAWSVWSGGSYGYTF	TGTGCCTGGAGTGTTTGGTCAGGTGGAAGCTATGGCTACACCTTC
NA	NA	TRBV6-1	TRBJ2-7	CASRVRGESYEQYF	TGTGCCAGCCGGGTCAGGGGCGAATCCTACGAGCAGTACTTC
once	TRBD1	TRBV11-2	TRBJ1-6	CASSFQGANNSPLHF	TGTGCCAGCAGCTTTCAGGGGGCGAATAATTCACCCCTCCACTTT
NA	NA	TRBV7-9	TRBJ1-1	CASSPRGVPYTEAFF	TGTGCCAGCAGCCCAAGAGGGGTCCCGTACACTGAAGCTTTCTTT
NA	TRBD2	TRBV6-1	TRBJ2-1	CASSEFGGRRGSEQFF	TGTGCCAGCAGTGAATTCGGCGGGAGGCGCGGTAGTGAGCAGTTCTTC
NA	NA	TRBV28	TRBJ1-2	CASSLGGWGYTF	TGTGCCAGCAGTTTAGGAGGGTGGGGCTACACCTTC
NA	NA	TRBV27	TRBJ2-2	CASSLESTGELFF	TGTGCCAGCAGTTTAGAGAGTACCGGGGAGCTGTTTTTT
NA	TRBD1	TRBV28	TRBJ2-2	CASRRDRVKTGELFF	TGTGCCAGCAGACGGGACAGGGTCAAAACCGGGGAGCTGTTTTTT
few	NA	TRBV28	TRBJ1-3	CASRGGRVGNTIYF	TGTGCCAGCAGAGGGGGGCGGGTTGGAAACACCATATATTTT
NA	NA	TRBV6-5	TRBJ2-6	CASSYLVGSGANVLTF	TGTGCCAGCAGTTACCTGGTGGGGAGTGGGGCCAACGTCCTGACTTTC
NA	NA	TRBV7-2	TRBJ2-7	CASSIRGGDEQYF	TGTGCCAGCAGCATCAGGGGAGGCGACGAGCAGTACTTC
NA	NA	TRBV9	TRBJ2-7	CASSAEYEQYF	TGTGCCAGCAGCGCCGAATACGAGCAGTACTTC
NA	NA	TRBV20-1	TRBJ2-4	CSARDLGIQYF	TGCAGTGCTAGAGACTTGGGCATTCAGTACTTC
NA	TRBD1	TRBV4-1	TRBJ1-1	CASSQEGTGYRTEAFF	TGCGCCAGCAGCCAAGAAGGGACAGGGTATAGGACTGAAGCTTTCTTT
NA	NA	TRBV11-3	TRBJ1-3	CASSLQQFSSGNTIYF	TGTGCCAGCAGCTTGCAGCAGTTTTCCTCTGGAAACACCATATATTTT
NA	TRBD2	TRBV7-2	TRBJ2-3	CASSPKSGRDTQYF	TGTGCCAGCAGTCCTAAAAGCGGGAGAGATACGCAGTATTTT
NA	NA	TRBV7-2	TRBJ1-2	CASSLELPRPSLYGYTF	TGTGCCAGCAGCTTAGAGCTCCCCCGTCCGTCCCTCTATGGCTACACCTTC
NA	NA	TRBV19	TRBJ2-7	CASSGVGVGSYEQYF	TGTGCCAGTAGCGGTGTGGGTGTAGGCTCCTACGAGCAGTACTTC
NA	TRBD1	TRBV19	TRBJ1-2	CASQDRGQGYTF	TGTGCCAGCCAAGACAGGGGGCAAGGCTACACCTTC
NA	NA	TRBV7-8	TRBJ2-1	CASSLAGGEQFF	TGTGCCAGCAGCTTAGCGGGAGGTGAGCAGTTCTTC
NA	TRBD2	TRBV7-8	TRBJ2-1	CASSSGSLAGSYNEQFF	TGTGCCAGCAGCTCCGGTTCTTTAGCGGGATCCTACAATGAGCAGTTCTTC
NA	NA	TRBV6-4	TRBJ2-5	CASSAPSKETHF	TGTGCCAGCAGTGCCCCCTCTAAAGAAACACACTTC
NA	NA	TRBV4-2	TRBJ2-2	CASSQDGAGELFF	TGTGCCAGCAGCCAAGATGGGGCCGGGGAGCTGTTTTTT
NA	NA	TRBV19	TRBJ2-2	CASSLRGTGELFF	TGTGCCAGTAGTCTAAGAGGTACCGGGGAGCTGTTTTTT
few	NA	TRBV30	TRBJ1-3	CAWGRGNTIYF	TGTGCCTGGGGACGGGGAAACACCATATATTTT
NA	TRBD2	TRBV18	TRBJ2-1	CASSPLTSLNEQFF	TGTGCCAGCTCACCGCTGACTAGCTTGAATGAGCAGTTCTTC
few	NA	TRBV6-1	TRBJ1-5	CASRARGTGPQHF	TGTGCCAGTAGGGCCCGCGGTACGGGACCCCAGCATTTT
NA	NA	TRBV9	TRBJ2-4	CASRKDPGQRGDIQYF	TGTGCCAGCAGGAAAGATCCGGGACAGCGCGGGGACATTCAGTACTTC
NA	NA	TRBV11-2	TRBJ1-1	CASSLDGVTEAFF	TGTGCCAGCAGCTTGGACGGAGTGACTGAAGCTTTCTTT
NA	NA	TRBV7-9	TRBJ1-2	CASSFSSGGYTF	TGTGCCAGCAGCTTCAGCTCAGGTGGCTACACCTTC
NA	TRBD1	TRBV5-4	TRBJ2-7	CASSLGRDRDPYEQYF	TGTGCCAGCAGCTTAGGGCGGGACAGGGACCCCTACGAGCAGTACTTC
few	TRBD1	TRBV5-1	TRBJ1-6	CASSSTGGDSPLHF	TGCGCCAGCAGCTCCACAGGGGGTGATTCACCCCTCCACTTT
NA	NA	TRBV19	TRBJ2-5	CASSPSQGAVTQYF	TGTGCCAGTAGTCCCTCTCAGGGAGCTGTGACCCAGTACTTC
once	NA	TRBV27	TRBJ1-6	CASSLSPQGDNYNSPLHF	TGTGCCAGCAGTTTATCCCCTCAGGGTGATAACTATAATTCACCCCTCCACTTT
NA	NA	TRBV30	TRBJ2-1	CAWSGSNQQFF	TGTGCCTGGAGTGGATCAAACCAGCAGTTCTTC